The rows below give T cell receptor beta chains drawn from one sample of a study of T cell responses to AZD1222 COVID-19 vaccine. Only in-frame clones appear in the TCRdb table, and some are missing; sequencing was by immunoSEQ multiplex PCR. Of 95,000 to 150,000 clones detected, approximately 85% appear once; the ten largest clones hold almost 4.5%. The source was peripheral blood, collected 28 days after the second AZD1222 dose. These receptors were obtained from an adult who received the AZD1222 COVID-19 vaccine. CDR3s include the opening cysteine and the closing phenylalanine or tryptophan. A D gene is named only where the DNA matches it firmly. Size tells how often a clone was seen (once, few, many) or the class of an expanded clone, and some rows leave it out.

j_call: TRBJ1-3; clone_size: many; v_call: TRBV2; d_call: -; cdr3_nt: TGTGCCAGCAGTGAAGGGCGTACTGGAAACACCATATATTTT; cdr3_aa: CASSEGRTGNTIYF
j_call: TRBJ1-5; clone_size: few; v_call: TRBV5-6; d_call: TRBD1; cdr3_nt: TGTGCCAGCAGCTCCTGGACAGGGGACAATCAGCCCCAGCATTTT; cdr3_aa: CASSSWTGDNQPQHF
j_call: TRBJ2-3; clone_size: -; v_call: TRBV2; d_call: TRBD1; cdr3_nt: TGTGCCAGCAGGGGGGACAGGCTGTCGGGTACGCAGTATTTT; cdr3_aa: CASRGDRLSGTQYF
j_call: TRBJ2-2; clone_size: -; v_call: TRBV12-3/TRBV12-4; d_call: -; cdr3_nt: TGTGCCAGCAAACGCGTTGGGGAGCTGTTTTTT; cdr3_aa: CASKRVGELFF
j_call: TRBJ2-7; clone_size: once; v_call: TRBV3-1/TRBV3-2; d_call: TRBD1; cdr3_nt: TGTGCCAGCAGTCAAATACGACAGGGTTTCTACGAGCAGTACTTC; cdr3_aa: CASSQIRQGFYEQYF
j_call: TRBJ1-5; clone_size: -; v_call: TRBV2; d_call: -; cdr3_nt: TGTGCCAGCAGTGAGGACAATCAGCCCCAGCATTTT; cdr3_aa: CASSEDNQPQHF
j_call: TRBJ2-1; clone_size: -; v_call: TRBV7-9; d_call: -; cdr3_nt: TGTGCCAGCAGCTTTACCAGGGACACCCAATCCTACAATGAGCAGTTCTTC; cdr3_aa: CASSFTRDTQSYNEQFF
j_call: TRBJ1-1; clone_size: -; v_call: TRBV29-1; d_call: -; cdr3_nt: TGCAGCGTTTCCCGGACCACTGAAGCTTTCTTT; cdr3_aa: CSVSRTTEAFF
j_call: TRBJ1-1; clone_size: once; v_call: TRBV7-9; d_call: TRBD1; cdr3_nt: TGTGCCAGCAGCTTGCGGACAGGGGTGATGAACACTGAAGCTTTCTTT; cdr3_aa: CASSLRTGVMNTEAFF
j_call: TRBJ2-7; clone_size: -; v_call: TRBV5-1; d_call: TRBD2; cdr3_nt: TGCGCCAGCAGCCCGGGGGGGGGCCAGTACGAGCAGTACTTC; cdr3_aa: CASSPGGGQYEQYF
j_call: TRBJ1-2; clone_size: -; v_call: TRBV2; d_call: -; cdr3_nt: TGTGCCAGCAGACCGGATGGGTTCTACACCTTC; cdr3_aa: CASRPDGFYTF
j_call: TRBJ2-5; clone_size: -; v_call: TRBV28; d_call: -; cdr3_nt: TGTGCCAGCAGCCCACCCGCCCGGGGGCCTGAAGAGACCCAGTACTTC; cdr3_aa: CASSPPARGPEETQYF
j_call: TRBJ2-7; clone_size: -; v_call: TRBV19; d_call: -; cdr3_nt: TGTGCCAGTAGTGCCTGGCAGGCCGAGAGCTCCTACGAGCAGTACTTC; cdr3_aa: CASSAWQAESSYEQYF
j_call: TRBJ2-1; clone_size: -; v_call: TRBV3-1/TRBV3-2; d_call: -; cdr3_nt: TGTGCCAGCAGCCGGACACAATCGAAACAGTTCTTC; cdr3_aa: CASSRTQSKQFF
j_call: TRBJ2-7; clone_size: -; v_call: TRBV6-5; d_call: -; cdr3_nt: TGTGCCAGCAGGCCCCGGGACATGCCCCCAGGGGAGCAGTACTTC; cdr3_aa: CASRPRDMPPGEQYF